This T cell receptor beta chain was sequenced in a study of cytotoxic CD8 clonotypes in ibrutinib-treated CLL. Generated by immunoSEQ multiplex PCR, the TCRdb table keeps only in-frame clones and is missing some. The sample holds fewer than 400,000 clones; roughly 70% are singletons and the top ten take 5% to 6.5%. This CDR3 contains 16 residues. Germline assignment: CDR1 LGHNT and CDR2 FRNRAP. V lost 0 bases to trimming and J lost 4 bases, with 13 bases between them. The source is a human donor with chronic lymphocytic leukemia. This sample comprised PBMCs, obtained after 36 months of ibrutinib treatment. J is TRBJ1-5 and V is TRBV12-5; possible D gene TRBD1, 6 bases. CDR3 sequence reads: CASGLVWDTGNQPQHF. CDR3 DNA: TGTGCTAGTGGTTTGGTATGGGACACTGGGAATCAGCCCCAGCATTTT.